Listed below are T cell receptor beta chains from one sample, sequenced in a study of regulatory T cells in long-lasting Graves disease. TCRdb processed the multiplex PCR reads anew with MiXCR; each CDR3 protein has one entry. This table holds some 220,000 distinct CDR3 sequences, approximately 18% found once. This sample also belongs to another study, concerning T cells in Graves' hyperthyroidism and ophthalmopathy.

Specimen: peripheral blood mononuclear cells (PBMCs), collected at new diagnosis, from a patient treated with antithyroid drugs. The receptors stem from a woman aged 25 to 39 with Graves disease. Each CDR3 is given with its conserved first and last residue. The D gene is left open where the match is weak. Only some rows state a clone size, as once, few, many or a class for expanded clones.

clone size | J gene | D gene | V gene | CDR3 DNA | CDR3 protein
many | TRBJ1-1 | . | TRBV7-9 | TGTGCCAGCAGCCCCTACTTGAACACTGAAGCTTTCTTT | CASSPYLNTEAFF
many | TRBJ2-5 | TRBD2 | TRBV12-3/TRBV12-4 | TGTGCCAGCAGCTCCCAAGGGACTAGCGGGAGTGGAGAGACCCAGTACTTC | CASSSQGTSGSGETQYF
many | TRBJ2-7 | . | TRBV19 | TGTGCCAGTAGTTTCGGGACGAGCGGCGACGAGCAGTACTTC | CASSFGTSGDEQYF
many | TRBJ1-1 | . | TRBV10-2 | TGTGCCAGCAGCACTGGAGGCACTGAAGCTTTCTTT | CASSTGGTEAFF
many | TRBJ2-7 | TRBD2 | TRBV12-3/TRBV12-4 | TGTGCCAGGAGACTCAAATCCAGAGGACTAGCGGGGGGCTACGAGCAGTACTTC | CARRLKSRGLAGGYEQYF
many | TRBJ1-1 | . | TRBV5-1 | TGCGCCAGCAGCTCAAGGGCGGGGGCCCAGGACACTGAAGCTTTCTTT | CASSSRAGAQDTEAFF
many | TRBJ1-2 | . | TRBV5-1 | TGCGCCAGCACAGGGGCGCATGGCTACACCTTC | CASTGAHGYTF
many | TRBJ2-7 | . | TRBV6-1 | TGTGCCAGCAACTGGGAACAGAGCTCCTACGAGCAGTACTTC | CASNWEQSSYEQYF
many | TRBJ1-2 | . | TRBV6-1 | TGTGCCAGCAGTGAAACTCTCCAAACGGGCTACACCTTC | CASSETLQTGYTF
. | TRBJ2-7 | . | TRBV7-9 | TGTGCCAGCAGCTTAGGGCTAGCCGTTTACGAGCAGTACTTC | CASSLGLAVYEQYF
many | TRBJ2-7 | TRBD1 | TRBV15 | TGTGCCACCAGCAGGACAGGGAAGGAGGACGAGCAGTACTTC | CATSRTGKEDEQYF
many | TRBJ2-1 | TRBD1 | TRBV10-3 | TGTGCCATCGGGGTCCGGGACAGGGGTAGTAGATCCTACAATGAGCAGTTCTTC | CAIGVRDRGSRSYNEQFF
. | TRBJ1-5 | . | TRBV20-1 | TGCAGTGCTAGTAGGCCGTGGGGGAATCAGCCCCAGCATTTT | CSASRPWGNQPQHF
. | TRBJ1-1 | . | TRBV4-2 | TGTGCCAGCAGCCAAGGGCAGGTCAAGAACACTGAAGCTTTCTTT | CASSQGQVKNTEAFF
few | TRBJ2-7 | . | TRBV7-9 | TGTGCCAGCAGCTCCCGGGACGGACCAACCTACGAGCAGTACTTC | CASSSRDGPTYEQYF
few | TRBJ1-2 | . | TRBV4-1 | TGCGCCAGCAGCCAGCCCCTCGGGAGGGAGAGGAGCTACACCTTC | CASSQPLGRERSYTF
. | TRBJ2-1 | TRBD2 | TRBV18 | TGTGCCAGCTCCCCTTGGACTAGCAGGGGTTACAATGAGCAGTTCTTC | CASSPWTSRGYNEQFF
many | TRBJ1-1 | TRBD1 | TRBV11-3 | TGTGCCAGCAGCCCGACGACAGGGGCTCAGAACACTGAAGCTTTCTTT | CASSPTTGAQNTEAFF
few | TRBJ1-4 | . | TRBV7-9 | TGTGCCAGCAGCTTACCCGTAGGTGAAAAACTGTTTTTT | CASSLPVGEKLFF
. | TRBJ2-1 | . | TRBV27 | TGTGCCAGCAGTTCCTTCCACAGGGCCCGAGGGGATGAGCAGTTCTTC | CASSSFHRARGDEQFF
many | TRBJ1-2 | . | TRBV28 | TGTGCCAGCAGCCAGGACAGTATGGGCTATGGCTACACCTTC | CASSQDSMGYGYTF
many | TRBJ2-2 | . | TRBV10-3 | TGTGCCATCAACCTAGGGGAGGGGGCCGGGGAGCTGTTTTTT | CAINLGEGAGELFF
few | TRBJ1-1 | TRBD1 | TRBV6-5 | TGTGCCAGCAGTTACCGGACAGGGAAGTTAGACACTGAAGCTTTCTTT | CASSYRTGKLDTEAFF
many | TRBJ2-7 | TRBD2 | TRBV24-1 | TGTGCCACCAGTGATCCGGCTAGCGGGGGCTACGAGCAGTACTTC | CATSDPASGGYEQYF
many | TRBJ2-7 | . | TRBV6-5 | TGTGCCAGCAGTTTTACCCCGAAGGAGCAGTACTTC | CASSFTPKEQYF
. | TRBJ2-7 | TRBD1 | TRBV12-3/TRBV12-4 | TGTGCCAGCAGTTTGGGTAGTGGGACAGGGGGCTACGAGCAGTACTTC | CASSLGSGTGGYEQYF
many | TRBJ2-5 | . | TRBV4-1 | TGCGCCAGCAGCCAGGGGGCCGCAAAGCAAGAGACCCAGTACTTC | CASSQGAAKQETQYF
few | TRBJ2-3 | TRBD2 | TRBV12-3/TRBV12-4 | TGTGCCAGCAGTTTAGCGCGGGGACTAGCGGGGGATACGCAGTATTTT | CASSLARGLAGDTQYF
many | TRBJ2-1 | TRBD2 | TRBV18 | TGTGCCAGCTCACCACCGGCGGGAGCCGGGAATGAGCAGTTCTTC | CASSPPAGAGNEQFF
many | TRBJ1-6 | . | TRBV6-5 | TGTGCCAGCAGTTATATCGGGGTACGTAATTCACCCCTCCACTTT | CASSYIGVRNSPLHF
many | TRBJ1-2 | . | TRBV3-1 | TGTGCCAGCAGCCAAGTAGGCAGGAGCTATGGCTACACCTTC | CASSQVGRSYGYTF
many | TRBJ1-1 | . | TRBV11-1 | TGTGCCAGCAGGGAAAAGGGGTTGAACACTGAAGCTTTCTTT | CASREKGLNTEAFF
many | TRBJ1-6 | . | TRBV9 | TGTGCCAGCAGCGTAGTAGGGGCAGATTCACCCCTCCACTTT | CASSVVGADSPLHF
many | TRBJ2-1 | . | TRBV27 | TGTGCCAGCCTCGGTCGGGGACTCCAATCCAATGAGCAGTTCTTC | CASLGRGLQSNEQFF
. | TRBJ2-1 | . | TRBV20-1 | TGCAGTGCTAGAGCAGGGCCCTCCTACAATGAGCAGTTCTTC | CSARAGPSYNEQFF
few | TRBJ2-7 | . | TRBV3-1 | TGTGCCAGCAGCCAAGTAGACGGCGAGCAGTACTTC | CASSQVDGEQYF
many | TRBJ1-1 | . | TRBV11-1 | TGTGCCAGCAGCTTACAGAGTCCGGGAACTGAAGCTTTCTTT | CASSLQSPGTEAFF
many | TRBJ2-1 | . | TRBV7-2 | TGTGCCAGCAGCGCGGGACGGGCAGGCTACAATGAGCAGTTCTTC | CASSAGRAGYNEQFF
many | TRBJ1-2 | . | TRBV11-3 | TGTGCCAGCAGCCCAGGGAACTATGGCTACACCTTC | CASSPGNYGYTF
many | TRBJ2-6 | . | TRBV27 | TGTGCCAGCAGTTTGCCAGATAGGGCGGGGGCCAACGTCCTGACTTTC | CASSLPDRAGANVLTF
. | TRBJ2-7 | . | TRBV7-2 | TGTGCCAGCAGCCGCCCGGGAGAGGAGTACTTC | CASSRPGEEYF
. | TRBJ1-5 | . | TRBV19 | TGTGCCAGTACCTTACTAGGACAGTACAATCAGCCCCAGCATTTT | CASTLLGQYNQPQHF